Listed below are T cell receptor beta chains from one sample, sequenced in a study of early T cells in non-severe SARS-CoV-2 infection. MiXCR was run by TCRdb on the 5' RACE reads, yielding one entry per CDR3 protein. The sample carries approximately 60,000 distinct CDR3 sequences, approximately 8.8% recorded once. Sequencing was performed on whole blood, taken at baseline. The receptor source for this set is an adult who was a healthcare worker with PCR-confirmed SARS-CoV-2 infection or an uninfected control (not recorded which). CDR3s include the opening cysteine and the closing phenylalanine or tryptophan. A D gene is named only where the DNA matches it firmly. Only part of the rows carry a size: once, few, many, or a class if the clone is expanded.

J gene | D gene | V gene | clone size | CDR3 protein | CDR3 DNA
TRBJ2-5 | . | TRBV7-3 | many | CASSFRGARETQYF | TGTGCCAGCAGCTTCAGGGGGGCCCGAGAGACCCAGTACTTC
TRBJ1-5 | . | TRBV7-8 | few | CASSLGGGGQPQHF | TGTGCCAGCAGCTTAGGCGGGGGAGGTCAGCCCCAGCATTTT
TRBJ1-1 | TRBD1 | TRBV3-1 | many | CASSRDREKVGFYTEAFF | TGTGCCAGCAGCCGGGACAGGGAAAAGGTGGGCTTCTACACTGAAGCTTTCTTT
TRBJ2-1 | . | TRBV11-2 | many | CASSPGNEQFF | TGTGCCAGCAGCCCAGGGAATGAGCAGTTCTTC
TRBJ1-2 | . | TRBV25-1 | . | CASALESYGYTF | TGTGCCAGCGCGTTGGAGAGCTATGGCTACACCTTC
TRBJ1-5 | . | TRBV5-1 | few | CASSFNSNQPQHF | TGCGCCAGCAGCTTCAATAGCAATCAGCCCCAGCATTTT
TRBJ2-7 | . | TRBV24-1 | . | CADLSTGHELDEQYF | TGTGCCGACCTATCGACCGGCCATGAGCTTGACGAGCAGTACTTC
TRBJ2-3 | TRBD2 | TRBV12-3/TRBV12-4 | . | CASSLGLVTDTQYF | TGTGCCAGCAGTCTAGGACTAGTGACAGATACGCAGTATTTT
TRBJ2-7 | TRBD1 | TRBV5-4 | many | CASREQGVSYEQYF | TGTGCCAGCAGGGAACAGGGGGTTTCCTACGAGCAGTACTTC
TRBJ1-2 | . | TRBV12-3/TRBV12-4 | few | CASSFTGPRDRLGYTF | TGTGCCAGCAGTTTTACCGGGCCAAGAGACAGGCTTGGCTACACCTTC
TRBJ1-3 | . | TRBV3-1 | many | CASSPGGNTIYF | TGTGCCAGCAGCCCAGGTGGAAACACCATATATTTT
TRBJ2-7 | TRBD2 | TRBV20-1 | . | CSARRPTQREGNEQYF | TGCAGTGCTAGACGCCCTACCCAGCGGGAGGGAAACGAGCAGTACTTC
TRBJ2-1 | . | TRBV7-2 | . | CASSWREFSEQFF | TGTGCCAGCAGCTGGAGGGAGTTTAGTGAGCAGTTCTTC
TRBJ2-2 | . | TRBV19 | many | CASSGTNTGELFF | TGTGCCAGTAGCGGAACGAACACCGGGGAGCTGTTTTTT
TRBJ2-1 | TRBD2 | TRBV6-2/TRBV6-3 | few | CASNRISTGLAINEQFF | TGTGCCAGCAACCGAATCTCCACGGGACTAGCTATCAATGAGCAGTTCTTC
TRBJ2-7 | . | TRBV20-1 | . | CSASWAYEQYF | TGCAGTGCTAGCTGGGCCTACGAGCAGTACTTC
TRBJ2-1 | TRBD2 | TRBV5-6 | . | CASSLRGRINEQFF | TGTGCCAGCAGCTTGCGCGGGAGAATCAATGAGCAGTTCTTC
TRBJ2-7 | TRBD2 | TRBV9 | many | CASSASGDFYEQYF | TGTGCCAGCAGCGCCAGCGGGGATTTTTACGAGCAGTACTTC
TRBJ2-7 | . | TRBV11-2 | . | CASSWGTNYYEQYF | TGTGCCAGCAGCTGGGGGACAAACTACTACGAGCAGTACTTC
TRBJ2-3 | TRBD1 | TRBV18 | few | CASSPLTGADTQYF | TGTGCCAGCTCACCCCTTACAGGGGCCGATACGCAGTATTTT
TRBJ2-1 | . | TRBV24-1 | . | CATSDFLGIGEQFF | TGTGCCACCAGTGATTTCCTCGGAATCGGTGAGCAGTTCTTC
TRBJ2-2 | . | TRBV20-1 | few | CSARAGGPDTGELFF | TGCAGTGCTAGGGCAGGTGGGCCGGACACCGGGGAGCTGTTTTTT
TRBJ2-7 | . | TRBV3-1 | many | CASSQFTTPYEQYF | TGTGCCAGCAGCCAATTTACGACCCCCTACGAGCAGTACTTC
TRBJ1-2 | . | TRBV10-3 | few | CAISERQPDGGYTF | TGTGCCATCAGTGAGAGGCAGCCGGACGGTGGCTACACCTTC
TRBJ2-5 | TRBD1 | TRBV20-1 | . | CSARDPQGQGAGETQYF | TGCAGTGCTAGAGATCCCCAAGGCCAGGGGGCGGGAGAGACCCAGTACTTC
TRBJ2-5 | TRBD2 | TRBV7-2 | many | CASSLSYSGAGGETQYF | TGTGCCAGCAGCTTATCGTATAGTGGAGCGGGAGGGGAGACCCAGTACTTC
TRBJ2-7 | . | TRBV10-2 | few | CASSIPLGHLYEQYF | TGCGCCAGCAGTATCCCCTTGGGTCACCTCTACGAGCAGTACTTC
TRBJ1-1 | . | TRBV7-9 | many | CASSVMNTEAFF | TGTGCCAGCAGCGTGATGAACACTGAAGCTTTCTTT
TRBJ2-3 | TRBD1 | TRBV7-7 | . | CASSPDRGDTQYF | TGTGCTAGCAGCCCGGACAGGGGAGATACGCAGTATTTT